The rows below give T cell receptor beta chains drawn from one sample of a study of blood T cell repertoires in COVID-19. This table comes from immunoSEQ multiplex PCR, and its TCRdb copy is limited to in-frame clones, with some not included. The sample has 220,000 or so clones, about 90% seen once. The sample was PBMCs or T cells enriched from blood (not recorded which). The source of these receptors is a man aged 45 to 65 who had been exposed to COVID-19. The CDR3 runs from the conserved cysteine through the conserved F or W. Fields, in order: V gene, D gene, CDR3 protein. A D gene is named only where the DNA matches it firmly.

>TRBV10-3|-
CAIRPGANEKLFF
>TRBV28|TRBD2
CASKAGGPINEQFF
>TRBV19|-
CASTKDRYTGELFF
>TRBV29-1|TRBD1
CSVGDRGYGYTF
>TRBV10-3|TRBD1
CATVDREDGYTF
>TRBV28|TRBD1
CASSGGQEGGKLFF
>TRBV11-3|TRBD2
CASSLRGTSADTQYF
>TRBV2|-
CATSSQGFQETQYF
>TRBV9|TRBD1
CASSVTGALNTGELFF
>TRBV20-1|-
CSAWTGWVAFF
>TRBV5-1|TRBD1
CASSSPGTGPTDTQYF
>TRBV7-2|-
CASSTTWGGRNNRAFF
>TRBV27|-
CASSPSIRDSSTDTQYF
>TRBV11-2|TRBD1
CASRTSRGQKQNYGYTF
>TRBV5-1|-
CASSLAGGASNEKLFF
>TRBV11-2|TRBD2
CASKRGSQETQYF
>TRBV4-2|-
CASSPARERPNEKLFF
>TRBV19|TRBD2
CASSLRTREFSEQFF
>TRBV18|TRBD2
CASSPLVPAGGVLSTDTQYF
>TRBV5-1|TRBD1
CASSQGGLGEKLFF
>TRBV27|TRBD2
CASSLTSPLLTDSYNEQFF
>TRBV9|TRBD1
CASSVLTGNNEQFF
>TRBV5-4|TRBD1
CASSLLRDRDFSGELFF
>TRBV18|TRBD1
CASSPPNRGSGMNTEAFF
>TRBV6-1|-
CASSEAPGGYSNQPQHF
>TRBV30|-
CAWSPGTFKNSPLHF
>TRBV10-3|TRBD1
CAISPGTARNYGYTF
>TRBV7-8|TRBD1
CASSWDRGYYGYTF
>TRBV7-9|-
CASSPQGGSTDTQYF
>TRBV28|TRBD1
CASNPTTGGYSPLHF
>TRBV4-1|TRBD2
CASSRKAGESDTQYF
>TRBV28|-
CASSHNRAYGYTF
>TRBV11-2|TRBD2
CASSLGASGIYNEQFF
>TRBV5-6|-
CASSQTGNYGYTF
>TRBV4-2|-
CASSQQDQKLFF
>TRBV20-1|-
CSASGQMANYGYTF
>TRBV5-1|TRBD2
CASSPIATSGNEQFF
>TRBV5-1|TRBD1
CAGRRTTGAGEAFF
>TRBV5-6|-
CASGWTAKNTEAFF
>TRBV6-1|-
CASSDQGHANQPQHF
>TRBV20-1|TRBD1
CSASMKGTGGYGYTF
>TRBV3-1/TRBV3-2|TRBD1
CASSQFTGGGADTQYF
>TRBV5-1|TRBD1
CASSDRDSGNTIYF
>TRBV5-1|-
CASRPTGDSGNTIYF
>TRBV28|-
CASSLPGRAYGYTF
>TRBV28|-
CASNSGNAEAFF
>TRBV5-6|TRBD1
CASTILETGYYEQYF
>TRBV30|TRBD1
CAWSVLKTGVDTQYF
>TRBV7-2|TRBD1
CASSLGSQGANTIYF
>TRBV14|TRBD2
CASSQEGVAGGTTDTQYF
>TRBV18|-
CASSPLIAREDTQYF
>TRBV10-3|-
CAISELRPGDNEQFF
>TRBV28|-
CASSFMARNTIYF
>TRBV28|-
CASSTLAGYEKLFF
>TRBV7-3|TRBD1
CASSPDRGLRGYTF